This TCR beta chain was captured in a study of PD-L1 blockade in urothelial cancer. Here immunoSEQ multiplex PCR was the method, and the copy in TCRdb shows in-frame clones only, minus some. The repertoire consists of 70,000 to 85,000 clones, with about nine tenths occurring once and the leading ten covering around 4.2%. V dropped 1 base and J dropped 0 bases, with 16 bases sitting between them. Germline V gives CDR1 SGHTA, CDR2 FQGNSA. This CDR3 region has 19 residues. Time point defined: pretreatment peripheral blood. This receptor was identified in a man between 65 and 79 years old with urothelial cancer. The rearrangement links TRBV7-2 to TRBJ2-6, with D maybe TRBD1 (6 bases). The sequenced sample was PBMCs, obtained around atezolizumab (anti-PD-L1) treatment. The CDR3 sequence is CASSLVGVRGGSGANVLTF. CDR3 DNA sequence: TGTGCCAGCAGCTTAGTGGGGGTCCGAGGGGGCTCTGGGGCCAACGTCCTGACTTTC.